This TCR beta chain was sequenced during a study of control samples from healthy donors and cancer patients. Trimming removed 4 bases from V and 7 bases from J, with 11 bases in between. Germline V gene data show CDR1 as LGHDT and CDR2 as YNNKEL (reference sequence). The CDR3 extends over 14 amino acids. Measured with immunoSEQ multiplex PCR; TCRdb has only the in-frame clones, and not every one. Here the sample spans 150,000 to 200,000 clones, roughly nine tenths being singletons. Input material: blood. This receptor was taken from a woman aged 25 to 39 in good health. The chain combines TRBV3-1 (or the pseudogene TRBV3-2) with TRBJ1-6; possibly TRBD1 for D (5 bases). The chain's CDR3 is CASSLGRGNSPLHF. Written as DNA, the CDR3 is TGTGCCAGCAGCCTAGGACGGGGGAATTCACCCCTCCACTTT.